Below are 30 T cell receptor beta chains sequenced from a single sample in a study of OX40 agonist ivuxolimab in advanced cancers. Generated by immunoSEQ multiplex PCR, the TCRdb table keeps only in-frame clones and is missing some. Counted here are some 83,000 clones, about 93% occurring once; the ten biggest clones make up under 8%. The sample consisted of CD4+ or CD8+ T cells sorted from blood, taken in a trial of the OX40 agonist ivuxolimab. Receptors were obtained from an adult with an advanced solid tumor such as melanoma, head and neck, liver or kidney cancer.

This chain uses TRBV29-1 with TRBJ2-2; possibly TRBD1 for D (6 bases). CDR1 SQVTM and CDR2 ANQGSEA come from the germline V gene. V gave up 4 bases and J gave up 4 bases, with 7 bases separating them. This CDR3 has 12 residues. The CDR3 region is CSVVDSTGELFF. The CDR3 DNA is TGCAGCGTTGTGGACAGCACCGGGGAGCTGTTTTTT.

The chain links TRBV4-1 to TRBJ1-1; D unresolved. The CDR3 length is 13 residues. V lost 3 bases, J lost 5 bases, and 10 bases lay in between. Germline V gives CDR1 MGHRA, CDR2 YSYEKL. DNA of the CDR3: TGCGCCAGCAGCCACCGTTTGGGGACTGAAGCTTTCTTT. Its translation: CASSHRLGTEAFF.

The chain carries TRBV7-2 and TRBJ2-3; TRBD2 agrees at 9 bases. The CDR3 runs 17 residues. Trimming at V came to 4 bases and at J to 2 bases, leaving 10 bases not matched to a gene. The germline CDR1 and CDR2 sequences are SGHTA and FQGNSA. The CDR3 region has the DNA TGTGCCAGCAGCTCGGAAGTACTAGCGGGCTCCACAGATACGCAGTATTTT. This translates into CASSSEVLAGSTDTQYF.

The chain uses TRBV9 and TRBJ2-5; either TRBD1 or TRBD2 may fit D (6 bases each). Germline CDR1 reads SGDLS; CDR2 reads YYNGEE. V was pared by 4 bases and J by 5 bases, with 18 bases between. There are 15 residues in the CDR3. CDR3 nucleotide sequence: TGTGCCAGCAGCCCCTCGTCGGGGGCAGGGGAGACCCAGTACTTC. As protein: CASSPSSGAGETQYF.

As for this clone: Other DNA sequences in the same sample also yield this CDR3. The chain uses TRBV15 and TRBJ1-2; D remains ambiguous. The germline V gene encodes CDR1 LNHNV and CDR2 YYDKDF (reference sequence). The CDR3 covers 13 residues. V lost 0 bases and J lost 6, with 8 bases in between. The DNA for the CDR3 is TGTGCCACCAGCAGAGATTCGGGCGATGGCTACACCTTC. Amino acid sequence: CATSRDSGDGYTF.

The rearrangement joins TRBV4-1 to TRBJ1-1; D is uncertain. This CDR3 contains 15 residues. Trimming removed 1 base at V and 4 bases at J, with 13 bases between. CDR1 and CDR2 from the germline V gene are MGHRA and YSYEKL. CDR3 bases: TGCGCCAGCAGCCAAGGACCCCTCAGCCCCACTGAAGCTTTCTTT. Its translation: CASSQGPLSPTEAFF.

This clone occurred once. This chain joins TRBV5-1 and TRBJ1-2; 7 nucleotides line up with TRBD1. The V segment lost 5 bases and the J segment 5 bases; nucleotides outside the gene matches: 12. The germline CDR1 and CDR2 sequences are SGHRS and YFSETQ. The CDR3 totals 15 residues. In DNA form, the CDR3 reads TGCGCCAGCAGGGGGGTTGAGACAGGGCGGTATGGCTACACCTTC. The encoded protein is CASRGVETGRYGYTF.

The chain has TRBV19 and TRBJ2-1; TRBD1 agrees at 7 bases. The CDR3 covers 16 residues. Germline V lookup: CDR1 LNHDA, CDR2 SQIVND (reference sequence). V lost 5 bases to trimming and J lost 0 bases; unmatched junction nucleotides: 7. The CDR3 DNA follows: TGTGCCAGTAGTTTCTGGACAGGAAGCTCCTACAATGAGCAGTTCTTC. It translates to CASSFWTGSSYNEQFF. The full variable domain, in which reference TRBV19 and TRBJ2-1 provide the parts outside the CDR3, is DGGITQSPKYLFRKEGQNVTLSCEQNLNHDAMYWYRQDPGQGLRLIYYSQIVNDFQKGDIAEGYSVSREKKESFPLTVTSAQKNPTAFYLCASSFWTGSSYNEQFFGPGTRLTVL.

This clone was observed a single time. The genes are TRBV13 and TRBJ2-3; D might be TRBD2 (6 bases). Germline CDR1 reads PRHDT; CDR2 reads FYEKMQ (reference sequence). This CDR3 spans 16 amino acids. V lost 5 bases and J lost 5, with 20 bases in between. As DNA, the CDR3 is TGTGCCAGCAGCCCCATGGGACTCAAGGGGCTAGATACGCAGTATTTT. This sequence encodes CASSPMGLKGLDTQYF. Drawing the rest from reference TRBV13 and TRBJ2-3, the complete variable domain is AAGVIQSPRHLIKEKRETATLKCYPIPRHDTVYWYQQGPGQDPQFLISFYEKMQSDKGSIPDRFSAQQFSDYHSELNMSSLELGDSALYFCASSPMGLKGLDTQYFGPGTRLTVL.

This chain joins TRBV4-3 and TRBJ2-7, with a tentative D call TRBD1 (5 bases). The ends were cut back, 0 bases at V and 6 bases at J, with 15 bases in the middle. CDR3 length: 15 amino acids. From germline, CDR1 is LGHNA and CDR2 YSLEER. The chain's CDR3 is CASSQESQGMGEQYF. CDR3 sequence (DNA): TGCGCCAGCAGCCAAGAGAGCCAGGGCATGGGCGAGCAGTACTTC.

The chain has TRBV21-1 and TRBJ2-7; the D segment call TRBD1 is taken from the table without a DNA check. TRBV21-1 is a pseudogene locus. CDR3 size: 15 residues. The CDR3 nucleotides read TGTGCCAGCAGCCTCCGACAGGGACTCAAGCCTAGTCAGTACTTC. Translating it yields CASSLRQGLKPSQYF.

V gene TRBV11-2 combines with J gene TRBJ1-2; 7 nucleotides align to TRBD1. Per germline, CDR1 SGHAT and CDR2 FQNNGV. This CDR3 has 14 residues. The V gene end was trimmed by 0 bases and the J gene end by 3 bases; junction bases not matched to a gene: 1. CDR3 region: CASSLDTGDYGYTF. The CDR3 DNA is TGTGCCAGCAGCTTAGACACAGGGGACTATGGCTACACCTTC.

V gene TRBV27 combines with J gene TRBJ1-2; D is uncertain. The CDR3 has 12 amino acids. Per the germline V gene, CDR1 is MNHEY and CDR2 is SMNVEV (reference sequence). Trimming shortened V by 8 bases and J by 3 bases, and 10 bases separated the two germline ends. In nucleotides, the CDR3 is TGTGCCAGCCCTTGTCCTTACTATGGCTACACCTTC. Translating gives CASPCPYYGYTF.

This chain connects TRBV30 to TRBJ1-3; D is undetermined. CDR3 length: 15 amino acids. Germline values: CDR1 GTSNPN, CDR2 SVGIG (reference sequence). V lost 0 bases and J 8 bases, leaving 17 bases between the germline ends. The CDR3 region is CAWSVLSGIEDTIYF. CDR3 bases: TGTGCCTGGAGTGTTCTATCGGGGATAGAGGACACCATATATTTT.

The sample holds a few counts of this clone. The chain couples TRBV7-9 to TRBJ1-2; TRBD1 agrees at 10 bases. Germline V gene sequence: CDR1 SEHNR, CDR2 FQNEAQ (reference sequence). The CDR3 has 15 residues. V lost 5 bases to trimming and J lost 4 bases; unmatched junction nucleotides: 7. CDR3 bases: TGTGCCAGCAGCAGGGACAGGGGTGACTTCTATGGCTACACCTTC. This encodes CASSRDRGDFYGYTF.

The chain links TRBV15 to TRBJ1-2; D perhaps matches TRBD1 (6 bases). The CDR3 is made up of 17 amino acids. Trimming shortened V by 0 bases and J by 4 bases, and 18 bases separated the two germline ends. Germline V CDR1 and CDR2: LNHNV, YYDKDF (reference sequence). The DNA for the CDR3 is TGTGCCACCAGCAGAGATCGAGGGCAGGGGAGGAGCTATGGCTACACCTTC. It specifies CATSRDRGQGRSYGYTF.

The table lists this clone with a few counts. The rearrangement links TRBV27 to TRBJ2-2, with D perhaps TRBD1 or TRBD2 (5 bases each). Trimming took off 0 bases at V and 3 bases at J, with 17 bases between the two ends. Germline CDR1 and CDR2: MNHEY and SMNVEV (reference sequence). The CDR3 spans 18 residues. CDR3 protein: CASSLSRDRDPHTGELFF. The CDR3 coding sequence is TGTGCCAGCAGTTTATCTCGAGATCGGGACCCGCACACCGGGGAGCTGTTTTTT.

The V call is TRBV6-5, the J call TRBJ2-5, with D possibly matching TRBD1 (6 bases). Germline lookup yields CDR1 MNHEY and CDR2 SVGAGI. The CDR3 loop spans 13 amino acids. V dropped 2 bases and J dropped 2 bases, with 6 bases sitting between them. In DNA form, the CDR3 reads TGTGCCAGCAGTTACGGACAGCAAGAGACCCAGTACTTC. The encoded protein is CASSYGQQETQYF.

This clone was detected once. V usage is TRBV11-3 and J usage is TRBJ2-7, with 13 bases lining up with TRBD2. The CDR3 runs 18 residues. With V trimmed by 6 bases and J by 6 bases, 17 bases remained unmatched. The germline CDR1 and CDR2 sequences are SGHNT and YENEEA. CDR3 sequence: CASRPKYLLAGGFREQYF. The CDR3 nucleotides read TGTGCCAGCAGGCCGAAATATCTACTAGCGGGAGGGTTTCGCGAGCAGTACTTC.

This rearrangement joins TRBV7-9 to TRBJ2-3; D ambiguous. The germline gives CDR1 SEHNR, CDR2 FQNEAQ (reference sequence). The CDR3 extends over 15 amino acids. V lost 2 bases and J lost 2, with 11 bases in between. In DNA, the CDR3 is TGTGCCAGCAGCTTACTCCCGTGGGCCACAGATACGCAGTATTTT. This gives the protein CASSLLPWATDTQYF.

The sample holds a few counts of this clone. This chain connects TRBV19 to TRBJ1-2, with D uncertain. This CDR3 has 12 residues. Germline assignment: CDR1 LNHDA and CDR2 SQIVND (reference sequence). V was clipped by 2 bases and J by 7 bases, with 8 bases between them. The chain's CDR3 is CASSISKGGYTF. DNA of the CDR3: TGTGCCAGTAGTATATCAAAAGGTGGCTACACCTTC. Full variable domain (outside the CDR3, taken from reference TRBV19 and TRBJ1-2): DGGITQSPKYLFRKEGQNVTLSCEQNLNHDAMYWYRQDPGQGLRLIYYSQIVNDFQKGDIAEGYSVSREKKESFPLTVTSAQKNPTAFYLCASSISKGGYTFGSGTRLTVV.

The sample holds one count of this clone. The rearrangement joins TRBV2 to TRBJ2-7; TRBD2 aligns across 13 bases. This CDR3 region has 13 residues. V was clipped by 8 bases and J by 7 bases; unmatched bases: 5. Germline V gene data show CDR1 as SNHLY and CDR2 as FYNNEI. CDR3: CASVGGLAGEQYF. In DNA, the CDR3 is TGTGCCAGCGTGGGGGGACTAGCGGGAGAGCAGTACTTC.

This chain connects TRBV5-6 to TRBJ2-5; 9 bases fit TRBD1. Judging by the DNA end, TRBJ2-7 fits better; the J call may be wrong. Germline V gene lookup returns CDR1 SGHDT and CDR2 YYEEEE. This CDR3 region has 15 residues. CDR3 nucleotides: TGTGCCAGCAGCTCCTGGGACAGGGTAGCGTACGAGCAGTACTTC. Translating gives CASSSWDRVAYEQYF.

The V and J genes are TRBV11-2 and TRBJ1-2; weak D call: TRBD1 (5 bases). This CDR3 has 12 amino acids. Trimming removed 3 bases from V and 8 bases from J, with 10 bases in between. Germline values: CDR1 SGHAT, CDR2 FQNNGV. The CDR3 loop is CASSFPTGGYTF. CDR3 nucleotide sequence: TGTGCCAGCAGCTTCCCCACAGGAGGCTACACCTTC.

V gene TRBV13 combines with J gene TRBJ2-7, with a tentative D call TRBD2 (5 bases). This CDR3 is built from 12 residues. With 6 bases removed from V and 2 bases from J, the gap between germline ends came to 8 bases. Looked up from germline, CDR1 is PRHDT and CDR2 is FYEKMQ (reference sequence). In DNA form, the CDR3 reads TGTGCCAGCAGGAGGGCCCCCTACGAGCAGTACTTC. This codes for CASRRAPYEQYF.

J is TRBJ2-7 and V is TRBV27; 8 nucleotides line up with TRBD1. V gave up 3 bases and J gave up 0 bases; unmatched junction bases: 7. Germline CDR1 is MNHEY and CDR2 is SMNVEV (reference sequence). The CDR3 covers 16 residues. The CDR3 bases are TGTGCCAGCAGTTTTCCAGGGGACAGGAGCTCCTACGAGCAGTACTTC. The encoded protein is CASSFPGDRSSYEQYF.

This chain joins TRBV14 and TRBJ2-7; D remains unclear. The CDR3 runs to 13 residues. The germline CDR1 and CDR2 sequences are SGHDN and FVKESK. The V gene lost 1 base and the J gene lost 4 bases, with 8 bases spanning the gap. The CDR3 DNA sequence: TGTGCCAGCAGCCAAGTGGGGAATTACGAGCAGTACTTC. Its translation is CASSQVGNYEQYF.

The chain recombines TRBV27 with TRBJ1-6; D is possibly TRBD1 (5 bases). Between the trimmed V and J ends, which lost 6 bases and 7 bases, there was a span of 16 bases. In germline, CDR1 is MNHEY, CDR2 SMNVEV (reference sequence). The length of the CDR3 is 15 residues. CDR3 sequence: CASSGARGPNSPLHF. The CDR3 DNA sequence: TGTGCCAGCAGCGGGGCCCGGGGCCCCAATTCACCCCTCCACTTT.

The rearrangement uses TRBV5-1 and TRBJ2-2, with D maybe TRBD1 (5 bases). V dropped 7 bases and J dropped 6 bases, with 19 bases sitting between them. This CDR3 region has 15 residues. Germline V CDR1 and CDR2: SGHRS, YFSETQ. The CDR3 DNA follows: TGCGCCAGCGGGGTACAGGAAAGTAACGCCGGGGAGCTGTTTTTT. Translated: CASGVQESNAGELFF. Combining the CDR3 with reference TRBV5-1 and TRBJ2-2 gives the whole variable domain KAGVTQTPRYLIKTRGQQVTLSCSPISGHRSVSWYQQTPGQGLQFLFEYFSETQRNKGNFPGRFSGRQFSNSRSEMNVSTLELGDSALYLCASGVQESNAGELFFGEGSRLTVL.

This clone showed up just a few times. The chain joins TRBV10-1 to TRBJ1-1; D might be TRBD1 (5 bases). This CDR3 has 15 amino acids. Trimming pared 1 base from V and 8 bases from J, leaving 17 bases between. Germline assignment: CDR1 WNHNN and CDR2 SYGVQD (reference sequence). CDR3 nucleotides: TGCGCCAGCAGTGAGTGGGGCCAGGGAGTCGCCGAAGCTTTCTTT. This gives the protein CASSEWGQGVAEAFF.